This T cell receptor (beta chain) was sequenced for a study of beta chain features in type 1 diabetes. Trimming shortened V by 10 bases and J by 7 bases, and 23 bases separated the two germline ends. CDR1 SGHTA and CDR2 FQGNSA come from the germline V gene. CDR3 length equals 14 residues. This clone was seen more than once but under ten times. Investigators reverse transcribed all isolated RNA, so they sequenced expressed TCRB transcripts. Sequencing was performed with immunoSEQ multiplex PCR; in TCRdb, only in-frame clones are kept and a portion is missing. The data show fewer than 500,000 clones, approximately 14% seen once.

Sequencing was carried out using naive CD4+ T cells from blood. This chain uses TRBV7-2 with TRBJ2-7; weak D call: TRBD2 (5 bases). This clonotype was obtained from a young man in good health. CDR3 loop: CATRPPGRGSEQYF. CDR3 nucleotides: TGTGCCACCAGGCCACCAGGTCGAGGGAGTGAGCAGTACTTC.